These 5 T cell receptor beta chains originate from one sample sequenced in a study of neurological immune-mediated disorders. TCRdb independently ran MiXCR on the 5' RACE reads; one entry per CDR3 protein. This table has tens of thousands of distinct CDR3 sequences, roughly 10% appearing once. Input material: PBMCs. The origin of the receptors is a man over 45 in good health.

Comments on this clonotype: A clone one base away is much larger, so this may be a read error. The chain carries TRBV7-9 and TRBJ1-1, with TRBD1 identical over 7 bases. From germline, CDR1 is SEHNR and CDR2 FQNEAQ (reference sequence). Trimming cost V 6 bases and J 5 bases; bases outside gene matches: 9. The CDR3 extends over 14 amino acids. CDR3 in DNA: TGTGCCAGCAGGCCAGGGGGATCGAGTACTGAAGCTTTCTTT. Protein: CASRPGGSSTEAFF.

This clonotype was recorded at least ten times. V usage is TRBV9 and J usage is TRBJ1-1, with D uncertain. Germline V CDR1 and CDR2: SGDLS, YYNGEE. CDR3 length: 15 amino acids. The germline V and J ends were trimmed by 0 bases and 5 bases, with 14 bases remaining between them. CDR3 amino acids: CASSVGTPVGTEAFF. Written as DNA, the CDR3 is TGTGCCAGCAGCGTAGGAACGCCTGTGGGGACTGAAGCTTTCTTT.

This clonotype has at least ten counts. The chain recombines TRBV20-1 with TRBJ2-3; 14 nucleotides line up with TRBD2. V lost 0 bases to trimming and J lost 5 bases; unmatched junction nucleotides: 4. Germline V lookup: CDR1 DFQATT, CDR2 SNEGSKA (reference sequence). This CDR3 comprises 16 residues. The CDR3 DNA is TGCAGTGCTAGAGATAGACTAGCGGGAGGGGAAGATACGCAGTATTTT. This encodes CSARDRLAGGEDTQYF.

This clonotype was seen many times. This chain uses TRBV5-1 with TRBJ2-1; D might be TRBD1 or TRBD2, each matching 5 bases. V lost 4 bases, J lost 0 bases, and 11 bases lay in between. Germline V gene data show CDR1 as SGHRS and CDR2 as YFSETQ. CDR3 length: 15 residues. The CDR3 loop is CASSPGPSSYNEQFF. CDR3 in DNA: TGCGCCAGCAGCCCGGGACCCAGCTCCTACAATGAGCAGTTCTTC.

Many counts were recorded for this clonotype. V is TRBV15 and J is TRBJ2-3, with 9 bases matching TRBD2. Germline values: CDR1 LNHNV, CDR2 YYDKDF (reference sequence). The J segment lost 5 bases and the V segment lost 0 bases, leaving 9 bases of the junction unmatched. The CDR3 has 17 residues. Here the CDR3 DNA reads TGTGCCACCAGCAGAGATGGCGCGGGAGGGCCGGTAGATACGCAGTATTTT. It is translated as CATSRDGAGGPVDTQYF.